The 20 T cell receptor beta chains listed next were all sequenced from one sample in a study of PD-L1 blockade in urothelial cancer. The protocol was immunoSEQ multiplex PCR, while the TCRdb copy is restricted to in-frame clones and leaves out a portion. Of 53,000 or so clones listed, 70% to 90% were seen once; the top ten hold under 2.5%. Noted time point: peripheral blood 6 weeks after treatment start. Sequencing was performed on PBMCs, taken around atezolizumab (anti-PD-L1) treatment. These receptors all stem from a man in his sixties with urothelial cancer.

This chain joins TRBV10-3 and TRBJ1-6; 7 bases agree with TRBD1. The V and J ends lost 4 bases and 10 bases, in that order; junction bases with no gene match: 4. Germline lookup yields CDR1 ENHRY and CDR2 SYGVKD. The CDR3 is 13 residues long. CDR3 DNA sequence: TGTGCCATCAGTGGGCAGGGGGAGTCACCCCTCCACTTT. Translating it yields CAISGQGESPLHF.

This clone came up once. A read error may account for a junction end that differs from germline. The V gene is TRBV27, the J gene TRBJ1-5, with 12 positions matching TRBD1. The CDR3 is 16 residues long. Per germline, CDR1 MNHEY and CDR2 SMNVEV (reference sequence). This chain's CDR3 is CASSLIRGQGARSLSF. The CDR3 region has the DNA TGTGCCAGCAGTTTGATCCGGGGACAGGGGGCGCGGAGTTTAAGTTTT.

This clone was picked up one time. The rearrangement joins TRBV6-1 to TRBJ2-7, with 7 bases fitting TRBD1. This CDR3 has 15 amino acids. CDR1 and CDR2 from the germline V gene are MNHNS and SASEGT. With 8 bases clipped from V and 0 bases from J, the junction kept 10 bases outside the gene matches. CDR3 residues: CASETTGLLSYEQYF. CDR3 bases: TGTGCCAGCGAGACGACAGGGCTTCTCTCCTACGAGCAGTACTTC.

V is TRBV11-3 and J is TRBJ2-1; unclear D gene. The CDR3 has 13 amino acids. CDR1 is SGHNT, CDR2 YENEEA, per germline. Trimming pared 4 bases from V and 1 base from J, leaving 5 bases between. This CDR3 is CASSSSSYNEQFF. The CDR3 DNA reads TGTGCCAGCAGCTCGAGTTCCTACAATGAGCAGTTCTTC.

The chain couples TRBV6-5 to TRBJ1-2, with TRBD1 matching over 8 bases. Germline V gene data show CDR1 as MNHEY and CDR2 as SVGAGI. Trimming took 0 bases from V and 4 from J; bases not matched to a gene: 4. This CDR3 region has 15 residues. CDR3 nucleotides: TGTGCCAGCAGTTACTCCGACAGGGGCGGCTATGGCTACACCTTC. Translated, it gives CASSYSDRGGYGYTF.

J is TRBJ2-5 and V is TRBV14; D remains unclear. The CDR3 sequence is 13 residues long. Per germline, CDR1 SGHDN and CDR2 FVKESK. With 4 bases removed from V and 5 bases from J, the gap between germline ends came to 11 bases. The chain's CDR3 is CASSRGPWETQYF. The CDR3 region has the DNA TGTGCCAGCAGCCGCGGCCCATGGGAGACCCAGTACTTC.

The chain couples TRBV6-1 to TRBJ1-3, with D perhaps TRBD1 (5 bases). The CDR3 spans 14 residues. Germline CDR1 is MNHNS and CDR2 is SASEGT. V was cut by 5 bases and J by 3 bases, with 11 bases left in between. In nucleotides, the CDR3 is TGTGCCAGCAGTTCAGGGTTTGGTGGAAACACCATATATTTT. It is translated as CASSSGFGGNTIYF.

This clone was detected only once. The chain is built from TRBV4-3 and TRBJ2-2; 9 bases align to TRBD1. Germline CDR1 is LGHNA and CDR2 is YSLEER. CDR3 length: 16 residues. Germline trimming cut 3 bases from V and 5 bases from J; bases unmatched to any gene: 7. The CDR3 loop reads CASSHAGQGRTGELFF. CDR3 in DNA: TGCGCCAGCAGCCATGCCGGACAGGGGAGGACCGGGGAGCTGTTTTTT.

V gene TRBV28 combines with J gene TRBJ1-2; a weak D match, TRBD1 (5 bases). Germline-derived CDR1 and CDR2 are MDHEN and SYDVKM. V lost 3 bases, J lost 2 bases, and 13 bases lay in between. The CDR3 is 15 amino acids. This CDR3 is CASSLRGRRNYGYTF. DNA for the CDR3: TGTGCCAGCAGTTTGCGGGGACGTCGGAACTATGGCTACACCTTC.

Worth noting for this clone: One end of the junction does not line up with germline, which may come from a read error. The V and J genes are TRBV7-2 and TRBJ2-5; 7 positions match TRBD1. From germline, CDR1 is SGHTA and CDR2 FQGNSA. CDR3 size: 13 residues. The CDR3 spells CASSSTFQGVPHF. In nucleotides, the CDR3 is TGTGCCAGCAGCTCCACGTTCCAGGGGGTACCCCACTTC.

The CDR3 region has the DNA TGTGCCAGCAGCAGGTCAGCGGGAGTCCGTCAGAGGGAGCAGTACTTC. Amino acid sequence: CASSRSAGVRQREQYF. This sequence joins TRBV5-6 and TRBJ2-7; TRBD2 matches 8 bases. V shed 4 bases, J shed 7 bases, and the junction held 16 bases outside the gene matches. The length of the CDR3 is 16 residues. Per the germline V gene, CDR1 is SGHDT and CDR2 is YYEEEE.

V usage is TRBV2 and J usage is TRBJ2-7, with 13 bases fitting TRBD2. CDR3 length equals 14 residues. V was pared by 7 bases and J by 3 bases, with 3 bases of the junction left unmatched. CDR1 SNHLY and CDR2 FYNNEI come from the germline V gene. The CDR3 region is CASTGTSGIYEQYF. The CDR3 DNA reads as TGTGCCAGCACCGGGACTAGCGGGATCTACGAGCAGTACTTC.

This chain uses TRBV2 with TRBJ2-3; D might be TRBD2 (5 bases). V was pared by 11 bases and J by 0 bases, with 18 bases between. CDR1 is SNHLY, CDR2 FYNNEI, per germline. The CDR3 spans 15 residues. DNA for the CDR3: TGTGCCTCAAGCCCCGGACGGACTAGCACAGATACGCAGTATTTT. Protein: CASSPGRTSTDTQYF.

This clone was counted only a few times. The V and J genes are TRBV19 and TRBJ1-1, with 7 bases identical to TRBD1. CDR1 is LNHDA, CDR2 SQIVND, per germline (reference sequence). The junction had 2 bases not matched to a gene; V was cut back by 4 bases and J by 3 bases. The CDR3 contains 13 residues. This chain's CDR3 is CASSRTGDTEAFF. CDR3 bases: TGTGCCAGTAGTAGAACAGGGGACACTGAAGCTTTCTTT.

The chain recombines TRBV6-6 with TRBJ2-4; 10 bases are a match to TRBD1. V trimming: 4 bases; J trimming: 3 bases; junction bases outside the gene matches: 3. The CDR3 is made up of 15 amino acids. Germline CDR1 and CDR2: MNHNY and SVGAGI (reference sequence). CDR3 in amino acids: CASSSGTGVKNIQYF. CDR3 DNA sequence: TGTGCCAGCAGTTCCGGGACAGGGGTCAAAAACATTCAGTACTTC.

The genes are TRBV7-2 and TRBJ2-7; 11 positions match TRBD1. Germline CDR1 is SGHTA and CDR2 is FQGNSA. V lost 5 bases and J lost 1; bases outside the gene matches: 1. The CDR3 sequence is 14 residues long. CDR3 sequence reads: CASSRDRGSYEQYF. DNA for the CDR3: TGTGCCAGCAGCCGGGACAGGGGGTCCTACGAGCAGTACTTC.

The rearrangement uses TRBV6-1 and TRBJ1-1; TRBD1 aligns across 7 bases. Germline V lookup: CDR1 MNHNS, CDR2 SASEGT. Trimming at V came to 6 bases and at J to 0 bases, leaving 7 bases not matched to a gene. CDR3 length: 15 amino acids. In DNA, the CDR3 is TGTGCCAGCAGAGATCAGACAGGGATGAACACTGAAGCTTTCTTT. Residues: CASRDQTGMNTEAFF.

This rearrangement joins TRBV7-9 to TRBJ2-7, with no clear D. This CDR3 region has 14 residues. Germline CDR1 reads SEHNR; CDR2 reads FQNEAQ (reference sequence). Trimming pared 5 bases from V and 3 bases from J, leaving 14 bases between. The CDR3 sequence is CASSPSGSLYEQYF. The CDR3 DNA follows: TGTGCCAGCAGCCCTTCGGGTAGTCTCTACGAGCAGTACTTC.

CDR3 amino acids: CASSLTGTGSYEQYF. DNA for the CDR3: TGTGCCAGCAGTCTAACCGGGACTGGCTCCTACGAGCAGTACTTC. The chain carries TRBV28 and TRBJ2-7, with D possibly matching TRBD2 (6 bases). There are 15 residues in the CDR3. V lost 5 bases and J 0 bases, leaving 14 bases between the germline ends. The V gene's germline CDR1 is MDHEN and CDR2 SYDVKM.

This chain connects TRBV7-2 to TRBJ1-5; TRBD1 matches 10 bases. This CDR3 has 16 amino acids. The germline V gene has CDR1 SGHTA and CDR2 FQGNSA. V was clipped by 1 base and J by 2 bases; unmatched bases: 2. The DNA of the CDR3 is TGTGCCAGCAGCTTAGTCGGGACAGGGGGCAATCAGCCCCAGCATTTT. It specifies CASSLVGTGGNQPQHF.